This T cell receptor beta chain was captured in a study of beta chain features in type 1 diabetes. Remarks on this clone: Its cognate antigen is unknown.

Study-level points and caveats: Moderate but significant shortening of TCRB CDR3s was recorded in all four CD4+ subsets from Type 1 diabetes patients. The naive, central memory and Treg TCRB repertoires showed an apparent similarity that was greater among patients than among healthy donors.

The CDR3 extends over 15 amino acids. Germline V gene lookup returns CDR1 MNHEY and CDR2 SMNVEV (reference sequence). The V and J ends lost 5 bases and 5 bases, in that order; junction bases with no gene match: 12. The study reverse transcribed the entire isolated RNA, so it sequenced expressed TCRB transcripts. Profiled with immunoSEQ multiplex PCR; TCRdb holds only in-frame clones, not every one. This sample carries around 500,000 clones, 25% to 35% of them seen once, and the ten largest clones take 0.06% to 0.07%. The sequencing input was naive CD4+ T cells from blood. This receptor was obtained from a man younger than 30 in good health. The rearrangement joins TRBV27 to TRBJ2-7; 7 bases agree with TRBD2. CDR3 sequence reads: CASSAPGLQVHEQYF. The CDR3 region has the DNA TGTGCCAGCAGTGCTCCGGGACTACAGGTCCACGAGCAGTACTTC.